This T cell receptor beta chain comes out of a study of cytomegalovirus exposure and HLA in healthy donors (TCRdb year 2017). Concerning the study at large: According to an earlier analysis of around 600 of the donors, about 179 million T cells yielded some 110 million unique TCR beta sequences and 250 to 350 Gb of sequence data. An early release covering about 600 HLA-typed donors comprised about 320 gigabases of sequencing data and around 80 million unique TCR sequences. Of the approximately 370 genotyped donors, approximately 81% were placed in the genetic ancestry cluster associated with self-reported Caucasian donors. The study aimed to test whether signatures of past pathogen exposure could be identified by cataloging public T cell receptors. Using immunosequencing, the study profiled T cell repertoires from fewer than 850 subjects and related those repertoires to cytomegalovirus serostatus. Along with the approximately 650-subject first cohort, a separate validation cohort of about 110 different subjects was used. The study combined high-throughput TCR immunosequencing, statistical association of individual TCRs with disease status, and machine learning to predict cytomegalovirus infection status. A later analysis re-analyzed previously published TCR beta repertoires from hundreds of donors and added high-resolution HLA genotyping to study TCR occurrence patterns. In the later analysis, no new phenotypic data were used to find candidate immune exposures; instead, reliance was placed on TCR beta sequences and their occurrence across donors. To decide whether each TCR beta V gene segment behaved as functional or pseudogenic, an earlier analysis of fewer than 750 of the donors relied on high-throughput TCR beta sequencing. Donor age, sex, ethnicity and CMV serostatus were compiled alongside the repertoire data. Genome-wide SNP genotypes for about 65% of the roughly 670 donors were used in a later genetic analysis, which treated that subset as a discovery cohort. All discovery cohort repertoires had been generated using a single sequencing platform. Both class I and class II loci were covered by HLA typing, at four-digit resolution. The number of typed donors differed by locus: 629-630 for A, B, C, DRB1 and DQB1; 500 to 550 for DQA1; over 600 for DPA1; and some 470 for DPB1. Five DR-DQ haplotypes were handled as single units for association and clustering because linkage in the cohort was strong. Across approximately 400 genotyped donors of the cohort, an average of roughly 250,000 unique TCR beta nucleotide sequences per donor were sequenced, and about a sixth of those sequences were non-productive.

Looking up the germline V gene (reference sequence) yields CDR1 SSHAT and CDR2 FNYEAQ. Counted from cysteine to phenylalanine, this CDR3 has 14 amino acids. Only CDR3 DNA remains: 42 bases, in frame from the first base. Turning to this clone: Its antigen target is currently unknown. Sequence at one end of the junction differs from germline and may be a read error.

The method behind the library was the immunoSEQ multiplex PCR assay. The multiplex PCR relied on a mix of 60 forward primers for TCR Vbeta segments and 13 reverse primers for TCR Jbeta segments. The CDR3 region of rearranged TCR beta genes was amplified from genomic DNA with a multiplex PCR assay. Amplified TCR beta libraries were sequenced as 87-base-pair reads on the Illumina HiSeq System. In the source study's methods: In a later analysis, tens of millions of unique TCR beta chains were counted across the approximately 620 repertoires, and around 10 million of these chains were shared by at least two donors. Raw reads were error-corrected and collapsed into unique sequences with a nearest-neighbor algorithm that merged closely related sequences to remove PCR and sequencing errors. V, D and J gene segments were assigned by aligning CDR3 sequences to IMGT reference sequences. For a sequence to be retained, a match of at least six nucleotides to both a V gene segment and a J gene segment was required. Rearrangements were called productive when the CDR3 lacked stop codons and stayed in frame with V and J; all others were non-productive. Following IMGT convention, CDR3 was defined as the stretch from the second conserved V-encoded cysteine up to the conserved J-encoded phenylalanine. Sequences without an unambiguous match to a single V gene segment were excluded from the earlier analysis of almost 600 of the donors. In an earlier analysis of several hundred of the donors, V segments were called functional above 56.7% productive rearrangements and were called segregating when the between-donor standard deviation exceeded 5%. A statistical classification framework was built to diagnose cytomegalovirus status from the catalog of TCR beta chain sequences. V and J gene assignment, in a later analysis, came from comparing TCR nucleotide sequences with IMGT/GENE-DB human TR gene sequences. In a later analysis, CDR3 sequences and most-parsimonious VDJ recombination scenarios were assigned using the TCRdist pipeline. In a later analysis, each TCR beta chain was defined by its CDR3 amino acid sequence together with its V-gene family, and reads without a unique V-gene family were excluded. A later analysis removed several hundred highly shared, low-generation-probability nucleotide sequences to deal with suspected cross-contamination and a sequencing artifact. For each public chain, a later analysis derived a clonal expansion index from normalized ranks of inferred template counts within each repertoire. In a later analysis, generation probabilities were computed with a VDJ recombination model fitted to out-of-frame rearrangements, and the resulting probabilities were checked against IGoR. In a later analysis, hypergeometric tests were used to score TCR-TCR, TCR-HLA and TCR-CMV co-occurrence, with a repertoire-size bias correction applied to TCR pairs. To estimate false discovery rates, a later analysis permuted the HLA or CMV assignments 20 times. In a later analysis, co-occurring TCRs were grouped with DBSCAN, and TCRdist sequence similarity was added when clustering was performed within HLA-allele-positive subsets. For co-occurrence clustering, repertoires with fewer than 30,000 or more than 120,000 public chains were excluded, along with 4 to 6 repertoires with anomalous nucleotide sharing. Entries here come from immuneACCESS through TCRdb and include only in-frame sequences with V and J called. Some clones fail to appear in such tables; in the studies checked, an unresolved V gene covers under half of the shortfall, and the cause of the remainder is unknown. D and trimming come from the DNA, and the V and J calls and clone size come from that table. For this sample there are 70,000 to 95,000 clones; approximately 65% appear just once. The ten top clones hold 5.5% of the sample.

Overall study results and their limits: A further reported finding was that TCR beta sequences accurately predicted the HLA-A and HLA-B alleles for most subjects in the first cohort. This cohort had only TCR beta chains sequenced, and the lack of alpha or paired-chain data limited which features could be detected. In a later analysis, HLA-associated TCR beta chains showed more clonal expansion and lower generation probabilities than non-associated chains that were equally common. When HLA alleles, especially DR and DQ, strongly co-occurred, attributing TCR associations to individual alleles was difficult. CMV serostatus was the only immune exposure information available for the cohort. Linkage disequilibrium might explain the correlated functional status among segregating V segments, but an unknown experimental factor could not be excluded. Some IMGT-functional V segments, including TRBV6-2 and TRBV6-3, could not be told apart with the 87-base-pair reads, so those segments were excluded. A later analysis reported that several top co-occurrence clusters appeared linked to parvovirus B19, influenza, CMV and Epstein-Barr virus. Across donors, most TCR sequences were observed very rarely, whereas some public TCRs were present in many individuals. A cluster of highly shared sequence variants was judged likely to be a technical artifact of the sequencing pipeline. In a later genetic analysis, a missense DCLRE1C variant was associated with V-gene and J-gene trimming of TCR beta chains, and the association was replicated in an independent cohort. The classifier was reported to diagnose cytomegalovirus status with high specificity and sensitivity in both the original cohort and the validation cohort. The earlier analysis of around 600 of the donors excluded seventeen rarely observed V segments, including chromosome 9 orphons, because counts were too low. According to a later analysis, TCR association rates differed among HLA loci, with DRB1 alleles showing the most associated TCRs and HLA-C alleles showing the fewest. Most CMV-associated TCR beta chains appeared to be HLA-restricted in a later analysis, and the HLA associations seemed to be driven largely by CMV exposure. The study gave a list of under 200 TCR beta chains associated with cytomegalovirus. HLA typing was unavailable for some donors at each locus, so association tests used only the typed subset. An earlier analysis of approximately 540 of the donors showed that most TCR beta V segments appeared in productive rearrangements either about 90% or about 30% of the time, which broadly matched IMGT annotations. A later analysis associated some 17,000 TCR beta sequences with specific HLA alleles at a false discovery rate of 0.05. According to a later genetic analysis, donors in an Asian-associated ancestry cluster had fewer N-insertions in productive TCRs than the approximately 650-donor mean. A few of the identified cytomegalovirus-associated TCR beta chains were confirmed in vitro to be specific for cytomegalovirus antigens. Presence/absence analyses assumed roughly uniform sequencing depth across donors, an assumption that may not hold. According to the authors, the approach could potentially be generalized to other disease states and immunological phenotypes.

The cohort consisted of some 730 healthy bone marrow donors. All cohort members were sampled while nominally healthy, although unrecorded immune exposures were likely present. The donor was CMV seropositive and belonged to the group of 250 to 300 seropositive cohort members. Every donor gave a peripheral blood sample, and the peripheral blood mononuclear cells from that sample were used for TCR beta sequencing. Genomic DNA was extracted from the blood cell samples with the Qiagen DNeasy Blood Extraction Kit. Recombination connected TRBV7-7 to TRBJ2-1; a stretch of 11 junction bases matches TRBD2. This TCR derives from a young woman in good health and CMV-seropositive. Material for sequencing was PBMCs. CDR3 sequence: CASSYSGGAHEQFF. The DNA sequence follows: TGTGCTAGCAGTTATAGCGGGGGGGCTCATGAGCAGTTCTTC.